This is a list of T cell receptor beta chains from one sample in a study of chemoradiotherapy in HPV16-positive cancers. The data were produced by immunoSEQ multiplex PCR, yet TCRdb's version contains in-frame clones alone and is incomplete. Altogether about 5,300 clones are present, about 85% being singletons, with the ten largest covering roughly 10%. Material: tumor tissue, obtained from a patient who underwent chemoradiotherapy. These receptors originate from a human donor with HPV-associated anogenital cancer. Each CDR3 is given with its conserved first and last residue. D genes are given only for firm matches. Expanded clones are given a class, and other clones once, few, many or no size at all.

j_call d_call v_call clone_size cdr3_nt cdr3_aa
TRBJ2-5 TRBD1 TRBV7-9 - TGTGCCAGCAGCCGTGGGACAGGGGAGACCCAGTACTTC CASSRGTGETQYF
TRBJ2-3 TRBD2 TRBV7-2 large TGTGCCAGCAGCTTGGGAAGCGGGGGGTACGGCACAGATACGCAGTATTTT CASSLGSGGYGTDTQYF
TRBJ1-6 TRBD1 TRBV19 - TGTGCCAGCCGACAGGGTTCCGAGAATTCACCCCTCCACTTT CASRQGSENSPLHF
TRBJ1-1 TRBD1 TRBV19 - TGTGCCAGTAGCAAAATGCACAGGGGGCACACTGAAGCTTTCTTT CASSKMHRGHTEAFF
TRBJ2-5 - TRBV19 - TGTGCCAGTAGTAATAACGGAAAAGAGACCCAGTACTTC CASSNNGKETQYF
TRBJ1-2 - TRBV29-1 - TGCAGCGTTGACTTGGGACATTTGGGCTACACCTTC CSVDLGHLGYTF
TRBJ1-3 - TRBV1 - TGCACCAGCAGCCAAGCAGATGCTAACTCTGGAAACACCATATATTTT CTSSQADANSGNTIYF
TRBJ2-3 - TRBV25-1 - TGTGCCAGCAGTGAACCGGGAGCTAGCACAGATACGCAGTATTTT CASSEPGASTDTQYF
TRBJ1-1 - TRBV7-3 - TGTGCCAGCAGCAGGGGGGTCCTCGGAGCTGAAGCTTTCTTT CASSRGVLGAEAFF
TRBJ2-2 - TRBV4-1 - TGCGCCAGCAGCCAAGATGTCGACTTAGGAGGAACCGGGGAGCTGTTTTTT CASSQDVDLGGTGELFF
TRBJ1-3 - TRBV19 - TGTGCCAGTAGTCTTCATGGCTCTGGAAACACCATATATTTT CASSLHGSGNTIYF
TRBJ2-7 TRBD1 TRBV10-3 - TGTGCCATCAGCGAGGGACAGCGACTAAGCTCCTACGAGCAGTACTTC CAISEGQRLSSYEQYF
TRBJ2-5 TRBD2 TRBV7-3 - TGTGCCAGCAGCTCCGGACTAGCGGGGGGTGGTGAGACCCAGTACTTC CASSSGLAGGGETQYF
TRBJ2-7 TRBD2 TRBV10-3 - TGTGCCATCAGTGAGTCGGATTGGCGGGGGGACGAGCAGTACTTC CAISESDWRGDEQYF
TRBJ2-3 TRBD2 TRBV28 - TGTGCCAGCAGTTTCTCTAGCGGGGCTTCCCATACGCAGTATTTT CASSFSSGASHTQYF
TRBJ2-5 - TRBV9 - TGTGCCAGCAGCGTAGAAGAGGGGTTTGGTGAGACCCAGTACTTC CASSVEEGFGETQYF
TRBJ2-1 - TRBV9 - TGTGCCAGCGGGATAGGAAGCTCCTACAATGAGCAGTTCTTC CASGIGSSYNEQFF
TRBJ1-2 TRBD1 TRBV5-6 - TGTGCCAGCAGCGGAGACAGGGGGGGCTCTACGGCTGGCTACACCTTC CASSGDRGGSTAGYTF
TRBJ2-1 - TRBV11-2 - TGTGCCAGCAGTCGGGGGCTTTACAATGAGCAGTTCTTC CASSRGLYNEQFF
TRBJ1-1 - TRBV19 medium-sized TGTGCCAGTAAAACCGAGGGGAGGAACACTGAAGCTTTCTTT CASKTEGRNTEAFF
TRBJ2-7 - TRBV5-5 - TGTGCCAGCAGCTTGGCCGACCGGGGCAGCTACTACGAGCAGTACTTC CASSLADRGSYYEQYF
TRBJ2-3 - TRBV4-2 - TGTGCCAGCAGCCAAGAAGAGGTGGTCACAGATACGCAGTATTTT CASSQEEVVTDTQYF
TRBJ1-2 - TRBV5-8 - TGTGCCAGCACCTGGGGTACCAGTAATGGCTACACCTTC CASTWGTSNGYTF
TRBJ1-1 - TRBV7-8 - TGTGCCAGCAGCACTCTAGCGGACGGTACACTTAACACTGAAGCTTTCTTT CASSTLADGTLNTEAFF
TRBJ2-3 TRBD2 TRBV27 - TGTGCCAGCAGTTTTTGGCTAGCGGGGGGTGCGGATACGCAGTATTTT CASSFWLAGGADTQYF
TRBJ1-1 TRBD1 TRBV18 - TGTGCCAGCTCCGACAGGGCCGAGGACACTGAAGCTTTCTTT CASSDRAEDTEAFF
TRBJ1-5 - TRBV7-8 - TGTGCCAGCAGGGCCAGAGAAAATCAGCCCCAGCATTTT CASRARENQPQHF
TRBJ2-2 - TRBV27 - TGTGCCAGCAGTCGACAGGAAAACACCGGGGAGCTGTTTTTT CASSRQENTGELFF
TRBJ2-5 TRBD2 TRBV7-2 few TGTGCCAGCAGCTTAGAGACTAGCGGGGGAGAGACCCAGTACTTC CASSLETSGGETQYF
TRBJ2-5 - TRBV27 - TGTGCCAGCAGTGCCAGCCGGCGGGAGACCCAGTACTTC CASSASRRETQYF
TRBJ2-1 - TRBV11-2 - TGTGCCAGCAGCTCAACCCGTGCGGGGTACAATGAGCAGTTCTTC CASSSTRAGYNEQFF
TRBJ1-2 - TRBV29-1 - TGCAGCGTGACCGATGGCTACACCTTC CSVTDGYTF
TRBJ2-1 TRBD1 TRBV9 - TGTGCCAGCAGCGTCGAACAGGGGGCGATCGAGCAGTTCTTC CASSVEQGAIEQFF
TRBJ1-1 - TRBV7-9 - TGTGCCAGCAGCTTAATAGGGGGAGGCATTGAAGCTTTCTTT CASSLIGGGIEAFF
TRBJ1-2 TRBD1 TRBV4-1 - TGCGCCAGCAGCCAAGTTCAGGGGGGGGCGGGTGGCTACACCTTC CASSQVQGGAGGYTF
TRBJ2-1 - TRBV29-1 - TGCAGCGTTGATATTCGGGGGAGCTCCTACAATGAGCAGTTCTTC CSVDIRGSSYNEQFF
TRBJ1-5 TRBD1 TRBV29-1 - TGCAGCGCCAGGGGGGGGGTCAATCAGCCCCAGCATTTT CSARGGVNQPQHF
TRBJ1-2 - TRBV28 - TGTGCCAGCATCGGACAGACCCTCTATGGCTACACCTTC CASIGQTLYGYTF
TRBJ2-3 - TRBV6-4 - TGTGCCAGCAGTGACAGAATCACAGATACGCAGTATTTT CASSDRITDTQYF
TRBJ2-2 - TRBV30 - TGTGCCTGGAGTGTAGGCGGTACCGGGGAGCTGTTTTTT CAWSVGGTGELFF
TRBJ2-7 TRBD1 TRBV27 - TGTGCCAGCAGTCCGATGAACCAGGGGGCGCGCGTTTACGAGCAGTACTTC CASSPMNQGARVYEQYF